The clone carrying this T cell receptor beta chain was observed once. The target antigen is unknown. Looked up from germline, CDR1 is MNHEY and CDR2 is SVGAGI. CDR3 length equals 15 residues. The V segment lost 7 bases and the J segment 4 bases; nucleotides outside the gene matches: 10. This sample is drawn from a study of T cell responses to AZD1222 COVID-19 vaccine. Whole-study findings and limits: The donors showed a predominance of white British ancestry and of females, with possible underestimation of clonal diversity. Samples come after the peak T cell response, not at day 14.

TCRdb's table, derived via immunoSEQ multiplex PCR, lists solely in-frame clones and lacks some. The table has some 150,000 clones, roughly 90% seen once; the top ten hold roughly 3.4%. The TCR was taken from an adult who received the AZD1222 COVID-19 vaccine. Sequences were derived from peripheral blood, sampled 28 days after the second AZD1222 dose. This chain uses TRBV6-5 with TRBJ1-5, with 7 bases aligning to TRBD1. The DNA of the CDR3 is TGTGCCAGCACCCTAGGTTCAGGGGGGAATCAGCCCCAGCATTTT. Translation: CASTLGSGGNQPQHF.